A single sample gave rise to the 18 T cell receptor beta chains below, sequenced in a study of blood T cell repertoires in COVID-19. Data came from immunoSEQ multiplex PCR; TCRdb stores just in-frame clones and leaves some out. The data hold some 350,000 clones, with 88% observed a single time. The sample taken for sequencing was PBMCs or T cells enriched from blood (not recorded which). The receptors stem from a man aged 25 to 45 who had recovered from COVID-19.

This chain uses TRBV5-4 with TRBJ1-1; 7 positions match TRBD1. The V and J ends lost 4 bases and 5 bases, in that order; junction bases with no gene match: 5. There are 13 residues in the CDR3. The germline V gene has CDR1 SGHNT and CDR2 YYREEE (reference sequence). CDR3 sequence reads: CASSGTGETEAFF. The CDR3 nucleotides read TGTGCCAGCAGCGGAACAGGGGAGACTGAAGCTTTCTTT.

V usage is TRBV6-5 and J usage is TRBJ1-3; tentative D call: TRBD1 (6 bases). Trimming stripped 7 bases from V and 3 bases from J, with 10 bases between. Germline CDR1 is MNHEY and CDR2 is SVGAGI. This CDR3 has 13 amino acids. The CDR3: CASKQGFGNTIYF. CDR3 sequence (DNA): TGTGCCAGCAAACAGGGCTTTGGAAACACCATATATTTT.

This rearrangement joins TRBV3-1 (or the pseudogene TRBV3-2) to TRBJ2-2, with D perhaps TRBD2 (6 bases). Germline lookup yields CDR1 LGHDT and CDR2 YNNKEL (reference sequence). This CDR3 is 14 amino acids long. Trimming took 1 base from V and 7 from J, leaving 10 bases between them. The DNA of the CDR3 is TGTGCCAGCAGCCAAGTGGGAGGAAGCGGGGAGCTGTTTTTT. This translates into CASSQVGGSGELFF.

J is TRBJ2-7 and V is TRBV3-1 (or the pseudogene TRBV3-2), with a possible D match to TRBD1 (5 bases). The CDR3 loop spans 14 amino acids. V shed 4 bases and J shed 4 bases, with 14 bases lying between them. CDR1 and CDR2 (germline): LGHDT, YNNKEL (reference sequence). The CDR3 DNA reads TGTGCCAGCAGCCTGGGGCGCGGATCGTACGAGCAGTACTTC. It yields the protein CASSLGRGSYEQYF.

J is TRBJ2-7 and V is TRBV6-1; 7 bases align to TRBD1. V lost 1 base and J lost 4; bases outside the gene matches: 7. The germline gives CDR1 MNHNS, CDR2 SASEGT. CDR3 length equals 15 residues. CDR3 sequence (DNA): TGTGCCAGCAGTGAAGATGACAGGGCTTTTTACGAGCAGTACTTC. It codes for CASSEDDRAFYEQYF.

This clone has only a few counts. The sample has other DNA sequences that encode this CDR3 too. This chain connects TRBV5-1 to TRBJ2-7, with TRBD2 as a possible D gene (6 bases). V was trimmed by 2 bases and J by 0 bases, leaving 9 bases between them. This CDR3 region has 14 residues. The germline V gene encodes CDR1 SGHRS and CDR2 YFSETQ. This chain's CDR3 is CASSLAGSSYEQYF. CDR3 coding DNA: TGCGCCAGCAGCTTAGCCGGGAGCTCCTACGAGCAGTACTTC.

The chain links TRBV3-1 (or the pseudogene TRBV3-2) to TRBJ1-1, with D possibly TRBD1 on 6 matching bases. Germline loops: CDR1 LGHDT, CDR2 YNNKEL (reference sequence). The CDR3 extends over 15 amino acids. V shed 0 bases and J shed 4 bases, with 12 bases lying between them. CDR3 in DNA: TGTGCCAGCAGCCAAGATAACATCAGGGGCACTGAAGCTTTCTTT. Translated, it gives CASSQDNIRGTEAFF.

Comment on this clone: The sample holds other DNA sequences that translate to the same CDR3. This chain connects TRBV24-1 to TRBJ2-7; TRBD2 matches at 8 bases. The CDR3 has 13 amino acids. With 4 bases clipped from V and 3 bases from J, the junction kept 1 base outside the gene matches. Germline V gene lookup returns CDR1 KGHDR and CDR2 SFDVKD. The CDR3 loop is CATSDGGGYEQYF. CDR3 coding DNA: TGTGCCACCAGTGACGGGGGGGGCTACGAGCAGTACTTC.

V and J are TRBV2 and TRBJ2-3; D remains unclear. CDR1 is SNHLY, CDR2 FYNNEI, per germline. Trimming cost V 0 bases and J 0 bases, with 7 bases left between them. There are 15 residues in the CDR3. The CDR3 nucleotides read TGTGCCAGCAGTGAAGCGCGGCTCAGCACAGATACGCAGTATTTT. Translated: CASSEARLSTDTQYF.

A word on this clone: One end of the junction fails to match germline, which may point to a read error. The rearrangement uses TRBV20-1 and TRBJ1-1; D ambiguous. Germline loops: CDR1 DFQATT, CDR2 SNEGSKA (reference sequence). The CDR3 contains 11 residues. The CDR3 sequence is CSAFLSTKAFF. The CDR3 DNA reads as TGCAGTGCCTTTTTGAGCACTAAAGCTTTCTTT.

The V call is TRBV2, the J call TRBJ2-5; TRBD1 might be the D (6 bases). CDR3 length: 15 amino acids. CDR1 and CDR2 from the germline V gene are SNHLY and FYNNEI. Trimming pared 5 bases from V and 1 base from J, leaving 14 bases between. CDR3 residues: CASSWTAKPQETQYF. The CDR3, as DNA: TGTGCCAGCAGTTGGACAGCTAAACCCCAAGAGACCCAGTACTTC. Variable domain in full (rest from reference TRBV2 and TRBJ2-5): EPEVTQTPSHQVTQMGQEVILRCVPISNHLYFYWYRQILGQKVEFLVSFYNNEISEKSEIFDDQFSVERPDGSNFTLKIRSTKLEDSAMYFCASSWTAKPQETQYFGPGTRLLVL.

V is TRBV9 and J is TRBJ2-3, with D possibly being TRBD1 (6 bases). In germline, CDR1 is SGDLS, CDR2 YYNGEE. The V gene lost 0 bases and the J gene lost 2 bases, with 10 bases spanning the gap. The CDR3 sequence is 15 residues long. The DNA of the CDR3 is TGTGCCAGCAGCGTAGGGACAGCTAACACAGATACGCAGTATTTT. Amino acid sequence: CASSVGTANTDTQYF.

This chain joins TRBV19 and TRBJ2-7; 7 bases are a match to TRBD2. Germline V gene lookup returns CDR1 LNHDA and CDR2 SQIVND (reference sequence). The CDR3 length is 15 residues. V was pared by 3 bases and J by 4 bases, with 9 bases of the junction left unmatched. The CDR3: CASSMGGVRTYEQYF. The CDR3 DNA sequence: TGTGCCAGTAGTATGGGGGGGGTCCGGACATACGAGCAGTACTTC. The full variable domain, completed using reference TRBV19 and TRBJ2-7, is DGGITQSPKYLFRKEGQNVTLSCEQNLNHDAMYWYRQDPGQGLRLIYYSQIVNDFQKGDIAEGYSVSREKKESFPLTVTSAQKNPTAFYLCASSMGGVRTYEQYFGPGTRLTVT.

This sequence joins TRBV6-8 and TRBJ2-2, with 7 bases fitting TRBD1. CDR1 and CDR2 (germline): MNHGY, SAAAGT. CDR3 size: 15 residues. The junction had 4 bases not matched to a gene; V was cut back by 6 bases and J by 0 bases. This chain's CDR3 is CASRIDRANTGELFF. The CDR3 coding sequence is TGTGCCAGCAGGATCGACAGGGCGAACACCGGGGAGCTGTTTTTT.

This chain uses TRBV4-1 with TRBJ1-2; 10 bases are shared with TRBD1. The V segment lost 5 bases and the J segment 8 bases; nucleotides outside the gene matches: 11. From germline, CDR1 is MGHRA and CDR2 YSYEKL. The length of the CDR3 is 15 residues. Here the CDR3 reads CASSETGTGDPGYTF. CDR3 sequence (DNA): TGCGCCAGCAGCGAAACCGGGACAGGGGATCCCGGCTACACCTTC.

The chain combines TRBV24-1 with TRBJ2-2, with D perhaps matching TRBD1 (6 bases). From germline, CDR1 is KGHDR and CDR2 SFDVKD. V dropped 3 bases and J dropped 1 base, with 11 bases sitting between them. The CDR3 totals 16 residues. The DNA of the CDR3 is TGTGCCACCAGTGATCCGATGACAGGGAACACCGGGGAGCTGTTTTTT. This gives the protein CATSDPMTGNTGELFF.

The chain has TRBV30 and TRBJ1-2; 10 bases match TRBD1. With 5 bases clipped from V and 8 bases from J, the junction kept 5 bases outside the gene matches. The CDR3 spans 12 residues. From germline, CDR1 is GTSNPN and CDR2 SVGIG (reference sequence). CDR3 amino acids: CAWSGTGAGYTF. CDR3 nucleotide sequence: TGTGCCTGGTCCGGGACAGGGGCCGGCTACACCTTC.

V and J are TRBV7-8 and TRBJ1-2; possible D gene TRBD1, 5 bases. This CDR3 has 12 residues. V lost 4 bases, J lost 8 bases, and 11 bases lay in between. Germline assignment: CDR1 SGHVS and CDR2 FQNEAQ. The CDR3 DNA reads as TGTGCCAGCAGCTATCAGGGTAACGGCTACACCTTC. Protein sequence: CASSYQGNGYTF. Full variable domain (remainder filled in from reference TRBV7-8 and TRBJ1-2): GAGVSQSPRYKVAKRGQDVALRCDPISGHVSLFWYQQALGQGPEFLTYFQNEAQLDKSGLPSDRFFAERPEGSVSTLKIQRTQQEDSAVYLCASSYQGNGYTFGSGTRLTVV.